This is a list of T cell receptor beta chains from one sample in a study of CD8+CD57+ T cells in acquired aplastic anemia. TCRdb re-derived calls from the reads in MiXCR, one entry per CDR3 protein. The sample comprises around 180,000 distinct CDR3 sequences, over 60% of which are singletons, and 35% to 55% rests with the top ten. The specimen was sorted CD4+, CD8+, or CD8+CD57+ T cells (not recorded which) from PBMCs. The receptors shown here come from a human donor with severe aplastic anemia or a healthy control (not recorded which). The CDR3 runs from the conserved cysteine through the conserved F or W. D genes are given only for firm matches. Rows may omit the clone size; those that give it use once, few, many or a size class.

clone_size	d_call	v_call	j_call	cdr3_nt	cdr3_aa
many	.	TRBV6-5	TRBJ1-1	TGTGCCAGCAGTTACTCTGCAGGGAACACTGAAGCTTTCTTT	CASSYSAGNTEAFF
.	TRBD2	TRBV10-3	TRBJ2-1	TGTGCCAGCAGTCGACTAGCGGGAGGGTCCTACAATGAGCAGTTCTTC	CASSRLAGGSYNEQFF
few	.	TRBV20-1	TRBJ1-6	TGCAGTGCTAGCCCCTCCACTCCACCCCTCCACTTT	CSASPSTPPLHF
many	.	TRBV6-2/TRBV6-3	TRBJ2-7	TGTGCCAGCACCCACAGGGGAGGCGGTGAGCAGTACTTC	CASTHRGGGEQYF
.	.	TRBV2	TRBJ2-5	TGTGCCAGCATGTTGGTCGAGACCCAGTACTTC	CASMLVETQYF
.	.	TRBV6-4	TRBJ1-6	TGTGCCAGCAGTGACACTAGCGGGGAGAATTCACCCCTCCACTTT	CASSDTSGENSPLHF
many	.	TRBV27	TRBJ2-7	TGTGCCAGCAGTTTCGCTAGCTCCAACGAGCAGTACTTC	CASSFASSNEQYF
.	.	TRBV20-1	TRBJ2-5	TGCAGTGCTCCGGGGGGCTCTATCCAAGAGACCCAGTACTTC	CSAPGGSIQETQYF
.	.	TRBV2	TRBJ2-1	TGTGCCAGCAGTGAAGCGAGAGTCCCCTCCTACAATGAGCAGTTCTTC	CASSEARVPSYNEQFF
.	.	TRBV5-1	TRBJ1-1	TGCGCCAGCAGCTTGGGGTTCTTGGAGGGGGCTGAAGCTTTCTTT	CASSLGFLEGAEAFF
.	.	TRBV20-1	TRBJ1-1	TGCAGTGCTAGAGTTTTTGGATTATCGGTTGAAGCTTTCTTT	CSARVFGLSVEAFF
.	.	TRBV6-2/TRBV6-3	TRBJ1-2	TGTGCCAGCAGCTCCCCCCCTAGGTCAGTTTATAACTATGGCTACACCTTC	CASSSPPRSVYNYGYTF
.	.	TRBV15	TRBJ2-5	TGTGCCACCAGCAGAGATCAGGGTCTAAAGACCCAGTACTTC	CATSRDQGLKTQYF
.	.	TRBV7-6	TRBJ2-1	TGTGCCAGCAGTTACCCAACCTACCCCGGTGAGCAGTTCTTC	CASSYPTYPGEQFF
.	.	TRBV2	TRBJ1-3	TGTGCCAGCAGTGAAGTTCCGAGCTCTGGAAACACCATATATTTT	CASSEVPSSGNTIYF
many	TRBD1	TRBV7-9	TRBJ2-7	TGTGCCGGAGGGGGACAGGGTAGCTACGAGCAGTACTTC	CAGGGQGSYEQYF
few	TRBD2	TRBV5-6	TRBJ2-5	TGTGCCAGCAGCACCCCCGGGACTAGCGGGGGGACCCTCCAAGAGACCCAGTACTTC	CASSTPGTSGGTLQETQYF
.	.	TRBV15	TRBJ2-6	TGTGCCACCAAAAACTCTGGGGCCAACGTCCTGACTTTC	CATKNSGANVLTF